These 8 T cell receptor beta chains were all obtained from the same sample, sequenced in a study of somatic mutations in cytotoxic T cells in rheumatoid arthritis. Using immunoSEQ multiplex PCR, the repertoire was profiled, and TCRdb retains in-frame clones only, with some absent. The sample holds 13,000 to 15,000 clones, 82% seen once. Sequenced material: CD8+ T cells sorted from blood. The receptors shown here come from an adult with rheumatoid arthritis.

The rearrangement uses TRBV9 and TRBJ2-3; D might be TRBD1 or TRBD2, each matching 6 bases. Germline-derived CDR1 and CDR2 are SGDLS and YYNGEE. This CDR3 has 15 residues. Deletions cut 0 bases from V and 4 bases from J, with 12 bases between. The CDR3 spells CASSVVGGLSDTQYF. For the CDR3, the DNA is TGTGCCAGCAGCGTAGTTGGGGGGCTATCAGATACGCAGTATTTT. Filled out from reference TRBV9 and TRBJ2-3, the complete variable domain reads DSGVTQTPKHLITATGQRVTLRCSPRSGDLSVYWYQQSLDQGLQFLIQYYNGEERAKGNILERFSAQQFPDLHSELNLSSLELGDSALYFCASSVVGGLSDTQYFGPGTRLTVL.

V usage is TRBV6-1 and J usage is TRBJ1-2; TRBD1 aligns across 7 bases. From germline, CDR1 is MNHNS and CDR2 SASEGT. This CDR3 region has 15 residues. J lost 3 bases, V lost 1 base, and 5 bases had no gene match. In DNA form, the CDR3 reads TGTGCCAGCAGTGAAGGGGACAGCCTTCACTATGGCTACACCTTC. Its protein product is CASSEGDSLHYGYTF.

The J gene is TRBJ2-1, the V gene TRBV7-3; 7 nucleotides agree with TRBD2. Germline V CDR1 and CDR2: SGHTA, FQGTGA. With 8 bases clipped from V and 5 bases from J, the junction kept 9 bases outside the gene matches. CDR3 length equals 14 residues. The CDR3 here is CASSPMGTNNEQFF. In nucleotides, the CDR3 is TGTGCCAGCTCCCCCATGGGGACTAACAATGAGCAGTTCTTC.

The chain combines TRBV5-1 with TRBJ1-1; no reliable D call. CDR1 is SGHRS and CDR2 is YFSETQ in the germline V gene. This CDR3 contains 16 residues. V lost 0 bases and J 4 bases, leaving 16 bases between the germline ends. Written as DNA, the CDR3 is TGCGCCAGCAGCTTGGTCGGTGGGAGCCCGAGCACTGAAGCTTTCTTT. Amino acids: CASSLVGGSPSTEAFF.

This clone was seen a single time. The chain combines TRBV11-2 with TRBJ1-1; D is uncertain. Germline V CDR1 and CDR2: SGHAT, FQNNGV. This CDR3 is 14 amino acids long. Trimming removed 3 bases at V and 0 bases at J, with 8 bases between. The CDR3 DNA reads as TGTGCCAGCAGCTTCGACATAATGAACACTGAAGCTTTCTTT. This sequence encodes CASSFDIMNTEAFF.

This clone was observed a handful of times. The J gene is TRBJ1-1, the V gene TRBV25-1; D uncertain. The CDR3 sequence is 12 residues long. Germline V gene data show CDR1 as MGHDK and CDR2 as SYGVNS. V dropped 2 bases and J dropped 1 base, with 2 bases sitting between them. DNA of the CDR3: TGTGCCAGCAGTGAAAGGAACACTGAAGCTTTCTTT. It codes for CASSERNTEAFF.

This chain uses TRBV27 with TRBJ2-7, with D unclear. CDR1 and CDR2 from the germline V gene are MNHEY and SMNVEV (reference sequence). This CDR3 is 11 amino acids long. V lost 6 bases, J lost 2 bases, and 5 bases lay in between. CDR3: CASRNPYEQYF. DNA of the CDR3: TGTGCCAGCAGAAATCCCTACGAGCAGTACTTC.

Remarks on this clone: The junction departs from the called germline gene at one end, perhaps through a read error. This sequence joins TRBV20-1 and TRBJ1-5; 7 bases line up with TRBD1. The germline gives CDR1 DFQATT, CDR2 SNEGSKA (reference sequence). This CDR3 comprises 11 residues. The CDR3 loop is CSARDRDRRYF. The CDR3 nucleotides read TGCAGTGCTAGAGACCGGGACAGACGTTATTTT.